These 14 T cell receptor beta chains share one sample of origin, sequenced in a study of T cells after yellow fever vaccination. TCRdb used MiXCR to reprocess the 5' RACE reads, holding one entry per CDR3 protein. The sample shows hundreds of thousands of distinct CDR3 sequences, over 9% of them seen only once. The material was PBMCs, obtained on the day of the yellow fever booster vaccination. These receptors all stem from a man aged 30 to 45 who received the YFV17D yellow fever vaccine.

This sequence joins TRBV9 and TRBJ2-3; D is perhaps TRBD1 (6 bases). There are 14 residues in the CDR3. Trimming removed 6 bases at V and 6 bases at J, with 17 bases between. Germline V gene lookup returns CDR1 SGDLS and CDR2 YYNGEE. CDR3 in amino acids: CASTPGHGRDTQYF. The CDR3 coding sequence is TGTGCCAGCACCCCGGGACACGGAAGGGATACGCAGTATTTT.

The rearrangement uses TRBV7-2 and TRBJ2-3; unclear D gene. Between the trimmed V and J ends, which lost 5 bases and 8 bases, there was a span of 17 bases. This CDR3 spans 14 amino acids. The germline gives CDR1 SGHTA, CDR2 FQGNSA. CDR3 nucleotide sequence: TGTGCCAGCAGCCGTCGAGGCCAGATCTCTACGCAGTATTTT. This codes for CASSRRGQISTQYF.

Only a few counts were recorded for this clonotype. The CDR3: CASSPRDRAYNEQFF. The CDR3 DNA follows: TGTGCCAGCAGCCCTCGGGACAGAGCCTACAATGAGCAGTTCTTC. This chain joins TRBV11-3 and TRBJ2-1, with 7 nucleotides matching TRBD1. The CDR3 contains 15 residues. CDR1 and CDR2 from the germline V gene are SGHNT and YENEEA. The V segment lost 5 bases and the J segment 2 bases; nucleotides outside the gene matches: 6. Variable domain in full (rest from reference TRBV11-3 and TRBJ2-1): EAGVVQSPRYKIIEKKQPVAFWCNPISGHNTLYWYLQNLGQGPELLIRYENEEAVDDSQLPKDRFSAERLKGVDSTLKIQPAELGDSAVYLCASSPRDRAYNEQFFGPGTRLTVL.

The V gene is TRBV5-4, the J gene TRBJ2-5; a possible D gene is TRBD2 (5 bases). The CDR3 covers 13 residues. Germline-derived CDR1 and CDR2 are SGHNT and YYREEE (reference sequence). V dropped 4 bases and J dropped 4 bases, with 11 bases sitting between them. The CDR3 DNA is TGTGCCAGCAGCATAGAGCGGAGAGAGACCCAGTACTTC. This codes for CASSIERRETQYF.

This clonotype has more than one count but fewer than ten. The V gene is TRBV6-5, the J gene TRBJ2-2; possible D gene TRBD2, 6 bases. CDR1 MNHEY and CDR2 SVGAGI come from the germline V gene. The germline V and J ends were trimmed by 3 bases and 0 bases, with 11 bases remaining between them. This CDR3 region has 16 residues. The CDR3 region is CASSYLGRPNTGELFF. For the CDR3, the DNA is TGTGCCAGCAGTTATCTTGGGAGGCCGAACACCGGGGAGCTGTTTTTT.

This clonotype was observed a few times. This rearrangement joins TRBV11-3 to TRBJ2-1; D perhaps matches TRBD2 (5 bases). V lost 1 base and J 0 bases, leaving 13 bases between the germline ends. This CDR3 spans 17 amino acids. Germline V gene lookup returns CDR1 SGHNT and CDR2 YENEEA. DNA for the CDR3: TGTGCCAGCAGCTTAGGGAGGAGTCCCAGCTCCTACAATGAGCAGTTCTTC. This gives the protein CASSLGRSPSSYNEQFF.

A few counts support this clonotype. This chain connects TRBV4-3 to TRBJ2-7, with 7 bases matching TRBD1. V lost 3 bases to trimming and J lost 2 bases; unmatched junction nucleotides: 10. Germline CDR1 is LGHNA and CDR2 is YSLEER. The CDR3 is made up of 16 amino acids. The CDR3: CASSQETGRIPYEQYF. CDR3 nucleotide sequence: TGCGCCAGCAGCCAGGAGACAGGGCGGATCCCCTACGAGCAGTACTTC.

This clonotype was recorded a few times. The rearrangement uses TRBV6-2 or TRBV6-3 and TRBJ2-5; 8 positions agree with TRBD2. The V gene's germline CDR1 is MNHEY and CDR2 SVGEGT. V gave up 8 bases and J gave up 3 bases; unmatched junction bases: 8. This CDR3 has 14 amino acids. The CDR3 loop reads CASRFGGVEETQYF. The CDR3 DNA reads TGTGCCAGCCGATTCGGGGGGGTCGAAGAGACCCAGTACTTC.

The V call is TRBV27, the J call TRBJ1-4, with D perhaps matching TRBD1 (5 bases). CDR1 is MNHEY, CDR2 SMNVEV, per germline (reference sequence). The length of the CDR3 is 14 residues. V was pared by 3 bases and J by 5 bases, with 10 bases between. The CDR3 loop reads CASSFRGRNEKLFF. The CDR3 bases are TGTGCCAGCAGTTTTAGGGGCCGCAATGAAAAACTGTTTTTT.

The chain carries TRBV5-1 and TRBJ2-5; 9 bases agree with TRBD2. Germline V gene data show CDR1 as SGHRS and CDR2 as YFSETQ. V was clipped by 5 bases and J by 7 bases; unmatched bases: 6. There are 13 residues in the CDR3. The DNA of the CDR3 is TGCGCCAGCAGTCGTAGCGGGAGTGTGACCCAGTACTTC. Its protein product is CASSRSGSVTQYF. Full variable domain (missing parts from reference TRBV5-1 and TRBJ2-5): KAGVTQTPRYLIKTRGQQVTLSCSPISGHRSVSWYQQTPGQGLQFLFEYFSETQRNKGNFPGRFSGRQFSNSRSEMNVSTLELGDSALYLCASSRSGSVTQYFGPGTRLLVL.

The chain combines TRBV5-6 with TRBJ2-6; D is uncertain. The germline V and J ends were trimmed by 2 bases and 2 bases, with 5 bases remaining between them. The CDR3 runs 14 residues. In germline, CDR1 is SGHDT, CDR2 YYEEEE. The CDR3 region has the DNA TGTGCCAGCAGCTTTCCGACTGGGGCCAACGTCCTGACTTTC. This translates into CASSFPTGANVLTF.

The CDR3 nucleotides are TGCAGTGCATCTCGGACGGAACCGCTTCAGACCCAGTACTTC. Translated: CSASRTEPLQTQYF. The chain combines TRBV20-1 with TRBJ2-5; D not certain. The germline V gene has CDR1 DFQATT and CDR2 SNEGSKA (reference sequence). This CDR3 is built from 14 residues. Trimming shortened V by 6 bases and J by 6 bases, and 20 bases separated the two germline ends.

The chain couples TRBV19 to TRBJ2-3; TRBD2 agrees at 10 bases. Germline CDR1 reads LNHDA; CDR2 reads SQIVND (reference sequence). The CDR3 totals 15 residues. The junction had 8 bases not matched to a gene; V was cut back by 8 bases and J by 3 bases. The CDR3 region is CASAAAGGPTDTQYF. CDR3 DNA sequence: TGTGCCAGTGCCGCAGCGGGAGGGCCTACAGATACGCAGTATTTT.

This clonotype appeared a few times. V and J are TRBV28 and TRBJ2-5; D unclear. Germline lookup yields CDR1 MDHEN and CDR2 SYDVKM. Trimming cost V 7 bases and J 6 bases, with 15 bases left between them. The CDR3 has 13 amino acids. DNA of the CDR3: TGTGCCAGCAATCTGTCCGGCAGGAAGACCCAGTACTTC. Its translation: CASNLSGRKTQYF.